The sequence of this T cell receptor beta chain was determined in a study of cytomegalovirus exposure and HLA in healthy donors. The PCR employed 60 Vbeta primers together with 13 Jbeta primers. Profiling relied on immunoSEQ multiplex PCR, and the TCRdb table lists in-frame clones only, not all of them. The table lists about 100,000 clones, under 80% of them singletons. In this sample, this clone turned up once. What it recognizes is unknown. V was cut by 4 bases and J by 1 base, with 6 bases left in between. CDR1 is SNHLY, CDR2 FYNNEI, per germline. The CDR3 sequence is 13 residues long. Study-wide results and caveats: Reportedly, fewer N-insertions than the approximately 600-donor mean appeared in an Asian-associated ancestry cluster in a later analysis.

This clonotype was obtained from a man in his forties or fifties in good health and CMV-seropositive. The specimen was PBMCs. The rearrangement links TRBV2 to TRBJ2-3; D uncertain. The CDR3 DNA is TGTGCCAGCAGTGGAGAAGGCACAGATACGCAGTATTTT. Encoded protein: CASSGEGTDTQYF.